This T cell receptor beta chain was profiled in a study of cytomegalovirus exposure and HLA in healthy donors. General study findings and limits: Immune exposure was documented only through CMV serostatus. The authors later found HLA-associated TCR beta chains more clonally expanded than equally common others.

Worth noting for this clone: Its specificity is not known.

Vbeta (60) and Jbeta (13) primers were used in the PCR. The protocol was immunoSEQ multiplex PCR, while the TCRdb copy is restricted to in-frame clones and leaves out a portion. The table lists approximately 100,000 clones, roughly four fifths of them singletons, with 1.5% to 2% in the top ten. This CDR3 is 13 amino acids long. Per the germline V gene, CDR1 is MNHNS and CDR2 is SASEGT. V shed 5 bases, J shed 10 bases, and the junction held 4 bases outside the gene matches. The chain has TRBV6-1 and TRBJ2-1, with 11 bases matching TRBD2. The material sequenced was PBMCs. The receptor was derived from a man aged 45-65 years in good health and CMV-seronegative. CDR3 in amino acids: CASSSRTSGEQFF. DNA for the CDR3: TGTGCCAGCAGTTCCCGGACTAGCGGGGAGCAGTTCTTC.